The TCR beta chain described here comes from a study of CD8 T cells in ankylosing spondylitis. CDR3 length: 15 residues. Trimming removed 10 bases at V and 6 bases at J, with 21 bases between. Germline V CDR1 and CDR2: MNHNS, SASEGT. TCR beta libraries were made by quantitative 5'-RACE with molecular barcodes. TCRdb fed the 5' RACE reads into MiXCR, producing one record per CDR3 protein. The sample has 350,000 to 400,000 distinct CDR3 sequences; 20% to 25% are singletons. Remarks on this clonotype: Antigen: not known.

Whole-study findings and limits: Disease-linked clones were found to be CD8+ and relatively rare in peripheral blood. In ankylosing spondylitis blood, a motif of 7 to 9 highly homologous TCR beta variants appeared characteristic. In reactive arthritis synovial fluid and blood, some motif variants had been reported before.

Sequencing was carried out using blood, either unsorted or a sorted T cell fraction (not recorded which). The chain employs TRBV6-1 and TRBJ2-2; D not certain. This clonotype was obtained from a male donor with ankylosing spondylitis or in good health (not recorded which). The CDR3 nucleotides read TGTGCCACTACGCTTGGAAGCGATGGAGCCGGGGAGCTGTTTTTT. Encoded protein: CATTLGSDGAGELFF.